The rows below give T cell receptor beta chains drawn from one sample of a study of blood T cells in healthy people across ages. MiXCR was run by TCRdb on the 5' RACE reads, yielding one entry per CDR3 protein. The table lists some 930,000 distinct CDR3 sequences, roughly 28% of them singletons. These data also formed part of another study, on T cells of mothers and their children.

The sequencing input was blood. The receptors come from a woman between 35 and 50 years old in good health. CDR3s leave out the opening cysteine and the closing phenylalanine or tryptophan. Each record gives: J gene, V gene, clone size, D gene, CDR3 protein. D genes are given only for firm matches. Size values are once, few and many counts, or a class for expanded clones, and some rows have none.

TRBJ1-3 | TRBV6-5 | few | . | ASSSRELSGGTIY
TRBJ2-3 | TRBV6-1 | . | TRBD2 | TSRPGLVSTDTQY
TRBJ2-7 | TRBV20-1 | . | TRBD1 | SARDRDRVSYGQY
TRBJ2-2 | TRBV7-9 | . | . | ASSLAAGASTGELF
TRBJ2-7 | TRBV7-9 | many | . | ASSLISYEQY
TRBJ2-1 | TRBV5-1 | . | . | TSSLSSGSDEQF
TRBJ2-5 | TRBV28 | few | TRBD1 | ASNPTGGRGETQY
TRBJ2-1 | TRBV12-3/TRBV12-4 | . | TRBD2 | ASRVTSGAYNEQF
TRBJ1-6 | TRBV7-9 | few | . | ASSSSRLGPNNSPLH
TRBJ2-1 | TRBV7-8 | few | . | ASSLWRQAYYIEQF
TRBJ2-3 | TRBV7-9 | . | TRBD1 | PSSGRTGTLPDTQY
TRBJ2-5 | TRBV18 | . | TRBD1 | ASSPTSTGQETQY
TRBJ2-7 | TRBV20-1 | many | . | SASWTNSGEQY
TRBJ2-6 | TRBV10-3 | . | . | ATGTDGPGANVPT
TRBJ1-1 | TRBV5-1 | . | . | ASSFEVKNTEAF
TRBJ2-7 | TRBV25-1 | many | . | ASSGQIPNEQY
TRBJ2-3 | TRBV7-2 | . | . | ASSFGADRGADTQY
TRBJ2-5 | TRBV7-2 | many | TRBD2 | ASFKPGGLRQETQY
TRBJ2-1 | TRBV28 | . | . | AADSGEGYNEQF
TRBJ1-6 | TRBV7-2 | . | . | ASSSVARGNSPLH
TRBJ1-5 | TRBV2 | . | TRBD1 | ASSDERADRFYQPQH
TRBJ1-5 | TRBV5-4 | . | . | ASSLDYQPQH
TRBJ1-1 | TRBV6-1 | . | . | ASRQGAGTEAF